The clone carrying this TCR beta chain was detected ten times or more. This sample was taken from a study of T cells in Graves' hyperthyroidism and ophthalmopathy. The source material, RNA transcripts, was used to amplify TCR beta CDR3 regions. First-round RT-PCR of the TCR CDR3 relied on the HTBI primer set. Using its own MiXCR run on the multiplex PCR reads, TCRdb lists one record per CDR3 protein. The table lists over 350,000 distinct CDR3 sequences, around 18% of them singletons. The CDR3 is 16 residues long. The J segment lost 0 bases and the V segment lost 5 bases, leaving 5 bases of the junction unmatched. Germline lookup yields CDR1 LGHDT and CDR2 YNNKEL (reference sequence).

The receptor comes from a man younger than 35 with Graves' ophthalmopathy. The rearrangement uses TRBV3-1 and TRBJ2-7; 12 positions match TRBD2. Sample: blood. The CDR3: CASSFGLAGTSYEQYF. CDR3 sequence (DNA): TGTGCCAGCAGCTTCGGACTAGCGGGGACCTCCTACGAGCAGTACTTC.